This TCR beta chain came from a study of Graves' ophthalmopathy and Graves' hyperthyroidism. For the study at large: At initial diagnosis, peripheral blood was obtained, and this preceded any treatment.

TCR beta CDR3 amplification used RNA transcripts. First-round RT-PCR relied on HTBI primers, and a second-round multiplex PCR came next. TCRdb independently ran MiXCR on the multiplex PCR reads; one entry per CDR3 protein. The table lists around 400,000 distinct CDR3 sequences, around 20% of them singletons. Overall study findings and caveats: Its predictions of ophthalmopathy progression gave the model over 70% sensitivity and 72.22% specificity. Among thyroid clonotypes expanded above 0.001 frequency, most also appeared in blood.

The evidence that diagnosis relied on was clinical symptoms, serum thyroxine, TRAb, thyroid ultrasound and orbital computed tomography. In its sample, this clonotype was seen many times. The antigen remains undetermined. This TCR derives from a woman aged 18-30 years with Graves' ophthalmopathy. Source material: peripheral blood.

This chain's CDR3 is CASIPFGELGTEAFF. DNA of the CDR3: TGTGCCAGCATCCCTTTCGGAGAACTGGGCACTGAAGCTTTCTTT. The chain uses TRBV28 and TRBJ1-1; no clear D gene. Germline assignment: CDR1 MDHEN and CDR2 SYDVKM. There are 15 residues in the CDR3. Trimming pared 7 bases from V and 4 bases from J, leaving 19 bases between.